A single sample gave rise to the 15 T cell receptor beta chains below, sequenced in a study of blood T cell repertoires in COVID-19. The method was immunoSEQ multiplex PCR; TCRdb's version includes in-frame clones alone and lacks a portion of them. The sample records approximately 220,000 clones, around 90% being singletons. Sequencing was performed on PBMCs or T cells enriched from blood (not recorded which). The receptor set was obtained from a man in his thirties or forties who had been exposed to COVID-19.

This clone was found once. The CDR3 protein is CASSPGQVNEKLFF. In nucleotides, the CDR3 is TGTGCCAGCAGCCCCGGACAGGTTAATGAAAAACTGTTTTTT. The chain has TRBV5-5 and TRBJ1-4; TRBD1 agrees at 7 bases. Germline loops: CDR1 SGHKS, CDR2 YYEKEE (reference sequence). The J segment lost 4 bases and the V segment lost 4 bases, leaving 4 bases of the junction unmatched. This CDR3 comprises 14 residues. Variable domain in full (rest from reference TRBV5-5 and TRBJ1-4): DAGVTQSPTHLIKTRGQQVTLRCSPISGHKSVSWYQQVLGQGPQFIFQYYEKEERGRGNFPDRFSARQFPNYSSELNVNALLLGDSALYLCASSPGQVNEKLFFGSGTQLSVL.

The V call is TRBV2, the J call TRBJ1-1; D remains unclear. The CDR3 contains 12 residues. Trimming pared 2 bases from V and 7 bases from J, leaving 8 bases between. Germline CDR1 reads SNHLY; CDR2 reads FYNNEI. CDR3 nucleotides: TGTGCCAGCAGTGAACTTGGAGTTGAAGCTTTCTTT. Residues: CASSELGVEAFF.

This chain links TRBV12-3 or TRBV12-4 with TRBJ1-4, with D perhaps matching TRBD1 (6 bases). CDR3 length: 13 amino acids. V was pared by 9 bases and J by 6 bases, with 14 bases between. CDR3 region: CASLKGGDEKLFF. The CDR3 region has the DNA TGTGCCAGTCTCAAAGGGGGTGATGAAAAACTGTTTTTT.

This rearrangement joins TRBV20-1 to TRBJ2-5; 10 positions agree with TRBD1. J lost 6 bases, V lost 3 bases, and 13 bases had no gene match. This CDR3 is 16 amino acids long. Germline assignment: CDR1 DFQATT and CDR2 SNEGSKA (reference sequence). CDR3 bases: TGCAGTGCTAGTAGCTCCGGGACAGGGGATCGACAGACCCAGTACTTC. Translating gives CSASSSGTGDRQTQYF.

The V call is TRBV7-8, the J call TRBJ2-5; possible D gene TRBD1, 6 bases. CDR1 SGHVS and CDR2 FQNEAQ come from the germline V gene. Trimming left V 5 bases short and J 1 base short, with 14 bases between. This CDR3 spans 15 amino acids. CDR3 nucleotide sequence: TGTGCCAGCAGCCAAGGGACAAATTTCCAAGAGACCCAGTACTTC. Translating it yields CASSQGTNFQETQYF.

The genes are TRBV27 and TRBJ1-4; D is undetermined. This CDR3 has 11 amino acids. Germline values: CDR1 MNHEY, CDR2 SMNVEV (reference sequence). Trimming stripped 6 bases from V and 6 bases from J, with 5 bases between. This chain's CDR3 is CASREYEKLFF. CDR3 DNA sequence: TGTGCCAGCAGGGAGTATGAAAAACTGTTTTTT.

This clone came up a few times. The chain couples TRBV3-1 (or the pseudogene TRBV3-2) to TRBJ1-5; possibly TRBD1 for D (5 bases). Germline CDR1 reads LGHDT; CDR2 reads YNNKEL (reference sequence). V dropped 5 bases and J dropped 9 bases, with 20 bases sitting between them. The CDR3 has 15 amino acids. This CDR3 reads CASSAGSPGTGPQHF. The CDR3 coding sequence is TGTGCCAGCAGCGCAGGGTCCCCCGGTACCGGGCCCCAGCATTTT.

This clone was seen a few times. V gene TRBV11-2 combines with J gene TRBJ2-7; 8 bases match TRBD2. The CDR3 has 17 amino acids. The V gene's germline CDR1 is SGHAT and CDR2 FQNNGV. With V trimmed by 2 bases and J by 0 bases, 9 bases remained unmatched. The CDR3, as DNA: TGTGCCAGCAGCTTACCGACGGGAGGGCAGGGCTCCTACGAGCAGTACTTC. This encodes CASSLPTGGQGSYEQYF.

This sequence joins TRBV9 and TRBJ2-2, with 7 bases that match TRBD2. With V trimmed by 0 bases and J by 2 bases, 4 bases remained unmatched. Germline V gene sequence: CDR1 SGDLS, CDR2 YYNGEE. The CDR3 sequence is 16 residues long. Written as DNA, the CDR3 is TGTGCCAGCAGCGTAGATCCGGGGGGTAACACCGGGGAGCTGTTTTTT. This sequence encodes CASSVDPGGNTGELFF.

The chain has TRBV5-4 and TRBJ2-1, with 10 positions matching TRBD2. The CDR3 sequence is 16 residues long. V lost 0 bases to trimming and J lost 6 bases; unmatched junction nucleotides: 6. The V gene's germline CDR1 is SGHNT and CDR2 YYREEE (reference sequence). CDR3: CASSLAKRGGFNEQFF. The CDR3 DNA is TGTGCCAGCAGCTTGGCGAAGCGGGGGGGCTTCAATGAGCAGTTCTTC.

This clone turned up a few times. The chain couples TRBV23-1 to TRBJ1-6; TRBD1 matches 8 bases. TRBV23-1 is an ORF, and what it does is uncertain. Losses at the gene ends were 0 bases for V and 6 bases for J; bases not matched to a gene: 4. This CDR3 is built from 16 residues. CDR3 sequence: CASSQSMDRVNSPLHF. CDR3 DNA sequence: TGCGCCAGCAGTCAATCCATGGACAGGGTTAATTCACCCCTCCACTTT.

This clone was detected once. The gene calls are TRBV30 and TRBJ2-7, with TRBD1 matching 9 bases. The CDR3 has 12 amino acids. From germline, CDR1 is GTSNPN and CDR2 SVGIG (reference sequence). V shed 7 bases and J 4 bases; nucleotides not matched to a gene: 5. The CDR3 here is CALGTGLYEQYF. The CDR3 nucleotides are TGTGCCTTGGGGACAGGGTTATACGAGCAGTACTTC.

This clone was detected only a few times. The V and J genes are TRBV5-1 and TRBJ2-5; 15 bases match TRBD2. V lost 10 bases and J lost 4; bases outside the gene matches: 5. The CDR3 has 14 residues. CDR1 and CDR2 (germline): SGHRS, YFSETQ. The CDR3 bases are TGCGCCTGCGGACTAGCGGGGGGGAGAGAGACCCAGTACTTC. Translated, it gives CACGLAGGRETQYF.

The V gene is TRBV13, the J gene TRBJ2-7; the D gene is possibly TRBD1 (6 bases). The CDR3 has 15 amino acids. Germline CDR1 PRHDT, CDR2 FYEKMQ (reference sequence). V shed 4 bases and J shed 6 bases, with 19 bases lying between them. CDR3 nucleotides: TGTGCCAGCAGCTCACCGGGACAAGGGCAGAGCGAGCAGTACTTC. This translates into CASSSPGQGQSEQYF.

The V gene is TRBV6-5, the J gene TRBJ2-5; 7 nucleotides line up with TRBD1. Trimming removed 6 bases from V and 5 bases from J; junction bases left unmatched: 6. Per germline, CDR1 MNHEY and CDR2 SVGAGI. This CDR3 is 13 amino acids long. The CDR3 DNA follows: TGTGCCAGCAGATTTGACAGGGCGGAGACCCAGTACTTC. Protein sequence: CASRFDRAETQYF.